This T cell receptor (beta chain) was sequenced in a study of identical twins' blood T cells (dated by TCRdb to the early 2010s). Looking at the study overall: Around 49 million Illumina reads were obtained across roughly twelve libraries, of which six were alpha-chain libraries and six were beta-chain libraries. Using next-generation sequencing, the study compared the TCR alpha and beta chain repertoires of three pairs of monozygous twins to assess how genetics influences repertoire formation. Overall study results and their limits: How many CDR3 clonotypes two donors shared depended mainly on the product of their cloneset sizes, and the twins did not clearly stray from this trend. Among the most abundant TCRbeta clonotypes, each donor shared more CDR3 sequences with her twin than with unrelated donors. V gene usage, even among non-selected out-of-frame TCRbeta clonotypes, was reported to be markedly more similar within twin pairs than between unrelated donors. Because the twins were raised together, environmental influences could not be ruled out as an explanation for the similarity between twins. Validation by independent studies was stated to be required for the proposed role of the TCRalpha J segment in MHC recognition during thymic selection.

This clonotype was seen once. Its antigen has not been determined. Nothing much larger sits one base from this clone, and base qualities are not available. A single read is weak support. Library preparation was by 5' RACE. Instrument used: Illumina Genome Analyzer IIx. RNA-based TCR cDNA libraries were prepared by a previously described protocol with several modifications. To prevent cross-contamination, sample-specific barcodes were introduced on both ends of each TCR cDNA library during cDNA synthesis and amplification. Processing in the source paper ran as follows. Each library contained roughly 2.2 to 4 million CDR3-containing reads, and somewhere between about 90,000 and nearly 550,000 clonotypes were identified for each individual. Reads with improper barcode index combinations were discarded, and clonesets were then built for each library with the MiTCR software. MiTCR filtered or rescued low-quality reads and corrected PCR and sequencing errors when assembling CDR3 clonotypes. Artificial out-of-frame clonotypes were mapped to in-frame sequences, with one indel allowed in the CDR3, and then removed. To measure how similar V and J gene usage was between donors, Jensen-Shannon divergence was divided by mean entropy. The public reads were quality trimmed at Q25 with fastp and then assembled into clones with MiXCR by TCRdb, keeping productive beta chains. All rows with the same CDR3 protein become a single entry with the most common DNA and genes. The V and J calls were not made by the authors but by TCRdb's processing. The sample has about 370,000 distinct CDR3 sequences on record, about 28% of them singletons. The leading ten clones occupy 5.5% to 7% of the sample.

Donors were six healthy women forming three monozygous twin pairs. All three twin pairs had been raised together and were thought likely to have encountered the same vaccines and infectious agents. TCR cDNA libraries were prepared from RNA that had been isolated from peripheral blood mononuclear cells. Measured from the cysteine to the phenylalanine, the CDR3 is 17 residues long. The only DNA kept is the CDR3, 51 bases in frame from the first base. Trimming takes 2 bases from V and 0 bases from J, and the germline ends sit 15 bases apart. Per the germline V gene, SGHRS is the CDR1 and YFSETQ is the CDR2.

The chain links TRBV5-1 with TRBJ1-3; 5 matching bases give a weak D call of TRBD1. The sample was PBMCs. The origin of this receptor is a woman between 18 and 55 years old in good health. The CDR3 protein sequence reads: CASSFTGTSNSGNTIYF. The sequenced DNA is TGCGCCAGCAGCTTCACCGGGACGTCGAACTCTGGAAACACCATATATTTT.